This T cell receptor beta chain was sequenced during a study of blood T cell repertoires in COVID-19. Overall study: The study drew acute and convalescent COVID-19 samples from the United States, Italy and Spain.

Participants spanned ages roughly 18 to 90 years and resided in 24 US areas. Using immunoSEQ multiplex PCR, the repertoire was profiled, and TCRdb retains in-frame clones only, with some absent. The sample includes over 150,000 clones, 79% seen only once; the top ten take 15% to 20%. This clone was seen a few times. V lost 5 bases and J lost 4; bases outside the gene matches: 2. Germline lookup yields CDR1 SQVTM and CDR2 ANQGSEA. This CDR3 has 12 amino acids. The sequence came from a woman in her 70s in a cohort exposed to, infected with or recovered from COVID-19 (not recorded which). The chain couples TRBV29-1 to TRBJ2-5; 9 bases fit TRBD2. The sample was PBMCs or T cells enriched from blood (not recorded which). CDR3 bases: TGCAGCGTTACTAGCGGGCCAGAGACCCAGTACTTC. Protein product: CSVTSGPETQYF.